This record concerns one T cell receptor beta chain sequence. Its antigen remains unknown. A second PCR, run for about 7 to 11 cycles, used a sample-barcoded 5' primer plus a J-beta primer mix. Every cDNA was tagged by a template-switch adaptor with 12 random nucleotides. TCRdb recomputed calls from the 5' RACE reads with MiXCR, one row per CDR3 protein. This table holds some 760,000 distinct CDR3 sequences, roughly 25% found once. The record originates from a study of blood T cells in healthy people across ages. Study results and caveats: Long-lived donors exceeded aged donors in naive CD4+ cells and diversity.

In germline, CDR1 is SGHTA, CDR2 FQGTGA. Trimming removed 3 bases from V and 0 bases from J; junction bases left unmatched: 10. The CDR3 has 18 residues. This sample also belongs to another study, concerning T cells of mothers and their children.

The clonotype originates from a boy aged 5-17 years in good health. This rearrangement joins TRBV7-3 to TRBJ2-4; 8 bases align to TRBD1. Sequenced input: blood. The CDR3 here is CASSFPGQVVLAKNIQYF. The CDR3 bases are TGTGCCAGCAGCTTCCCGGGACAGGTTGTTCTAGCCAAAAACATTCAGTACTTC.